Listed below are T cell receptor gamma chains from one sample, sequenced in a study of gamma-delta chains in newborns, infants, children. TCRdb fed the reads into CATT to redo clone calling. Found here are approximately 1,700 gamma-chain clones, less than 15% of them singletons; the top ten hold roughly 53%. Sequencing used blood. The receptors come from a child who was a newborn, infant or young child, either healthy, febrile or measles-vaccinated (not recorded which). The CDR3 runs from the conserved cysteine through the conserved F or W.

V gene: TRGV9; J gene: TRGJP; CDR3 protein: CALWDAQELGKKIKVF
V gene: TRGV9; J gene: TRGJP; CDR3 protein: CALWERKLGKKIKVF
V gene: TRGV9; J gene: TRGJP; CDR3 protein: CALWEERQELGKKIKVF
V gene: TRGV2; J gene: TRGJP1; CDR3 protein: CATWNYTTGWFKIF
V gene: TRGV9; J gene: TRGJP; CDR3 protein: CALWEVWELGKNIKVF
V gene: TRGV3; J gene: TRGJ1/TRGJ2; CDR3 protein: CATWEHKKLF
V gene: TRGV9; J gene: TRGJP; CDR3 protein: CALWEVKEELGKKIKVF
V gene: TRGV9; J gene: TRGJP; CDR3 protein: CALWEVLSESGKKIKVF
V gene: TRGV9; J gene: TRGJP; CDR3 protein: CALWEVHGLGKKIKVF
V gene: TRGV9; J gene: TRGJ1/TRGJ2; CDR3 protein: CASWEQWVGKKNKVF
V gene: TRGV9; J gene: TRGJP; CDR3 protein: CALWDQKELGKKIKVF
V gene: TRGV9; J gene: TRGJP; CDR3 protein: CALWELVQELGKKIKVF
V gene: TRGV9; J gene: TRGJP; CDR3 protein: CALWEVRELGKKIKVF
V gene: TRGV9; J gene: TRGJP; CDR3 protein: CALWEVIGVQELGKKIKVF
V gene: TRGV2; J gene: TRGJP; CDR3 protein: CATWDGRELGKKIEVF
V gene: TRGV9; J gene: TRGJP; CDR3 protein: CALWAPLGLGKKIKVF
V gene: TRGV9; J gene: TRGJP; CDR3 protein: CALWEVHGEELGKKIKVF
V gene: TRGV9; J gene: TRGJP; CDR3 protein: CALWEARRQELGKKIKVF
V gene: TRGV9; J gene: TRGJP; CDR3 protein: CALWEVHGLGKKIKVF
V gene: TRGV9; J gene: TRGJP; CDR3 protein: CALWEVGQELGKKIKVF
V gene: TRGV9; J gene: TRGJP; CDR3 protein: CALWEAPQESGKKIKVF
V gene: TRGV9; J gene: TRGJP2; CDR3 protein: CALWEAWGSDWIKTF
V gene: TRGV2; J gene: TRGJP; CDR3 protein: CATWDGRELGKKIKVF
V gene: TRGV9; J gene: TRGJP; CDR3 protein: CALWEVQGKKIKVF
V gene: TRGV9; J gene: TRGJP; CDR3 protein: CALWVELGKKIKVF
V gene: TRGV9; J gene: TRGJP; CDR3 protein: CALWEVHWELGKKIKVF
V gene: TRGV9; J gene: TRGJP; CDR3 protein: CALWEVPQELGKKIKVF
V gene: TRGV9; J gene: TRGJP; CDR3 protein: CALWDRELGKKIKVF
V gene: TRGV9; J gene: TRGJP1; CDR3 protein: CALWEVPGWFKIF
V gene: TRGV9; J gene: TRGJP; CDR3 protein: CALWEVQKELGKKIKVF
V gene: TRGV9; J gene: TRGJP; CDR3 protein: CALWEVIPELGKKIKVF
V gene: TRGV9; J gene: TRGJP; CDR3 protein: CALWEVQQQLGKKIKVF
V gene: TRGV9; J gene: TRGJP; CDR3 protein: CALWTWQELGKKIKVF
V gene: TRGV9; J gene: TRGJP; CDR3 protein: CALWEVQGGLGKKIKVF
V gene: TRGV9; J gene: TRGJP; CDR3 protein: CALWEVTQELGKKIKVF
V gene: TRGV9; J gene: TRGJP; CDR3 protein: CALWEGQELGKKIKVF
V gene: TRGV9; J gene: TRGJP; CDR3 protein: CALWEVGGELGKKIKVF
V gene: TRGV9; J gene: TRGJP; CDR3 protein: CALWEVRRELGKKIKVF
V gene: TRGV9; J gene: TRGJP; CDR3 protein: CALWDAQGLGKKIKVF
V gene: TRGV9; J gene: TRGJP; CDR3 protein: CALWEVVELGKKIKVF
V gene: TRGV9; J gene: TRGJP; CDR3 protein: CALWEVHQELGKKIKVF
V gene: TRGV9; J gene: TRGJP; CDR3 protein: CALWDPRSELGKKIKVF
V gene: TRGV8; J gene: TRGJ1/TRGJ2; CDR3 protein: CATWTQGPKKLF
V gene: TRGV9; J gene: TRGJP; CDR3 protein: CASWEVDRELGKKIKVF